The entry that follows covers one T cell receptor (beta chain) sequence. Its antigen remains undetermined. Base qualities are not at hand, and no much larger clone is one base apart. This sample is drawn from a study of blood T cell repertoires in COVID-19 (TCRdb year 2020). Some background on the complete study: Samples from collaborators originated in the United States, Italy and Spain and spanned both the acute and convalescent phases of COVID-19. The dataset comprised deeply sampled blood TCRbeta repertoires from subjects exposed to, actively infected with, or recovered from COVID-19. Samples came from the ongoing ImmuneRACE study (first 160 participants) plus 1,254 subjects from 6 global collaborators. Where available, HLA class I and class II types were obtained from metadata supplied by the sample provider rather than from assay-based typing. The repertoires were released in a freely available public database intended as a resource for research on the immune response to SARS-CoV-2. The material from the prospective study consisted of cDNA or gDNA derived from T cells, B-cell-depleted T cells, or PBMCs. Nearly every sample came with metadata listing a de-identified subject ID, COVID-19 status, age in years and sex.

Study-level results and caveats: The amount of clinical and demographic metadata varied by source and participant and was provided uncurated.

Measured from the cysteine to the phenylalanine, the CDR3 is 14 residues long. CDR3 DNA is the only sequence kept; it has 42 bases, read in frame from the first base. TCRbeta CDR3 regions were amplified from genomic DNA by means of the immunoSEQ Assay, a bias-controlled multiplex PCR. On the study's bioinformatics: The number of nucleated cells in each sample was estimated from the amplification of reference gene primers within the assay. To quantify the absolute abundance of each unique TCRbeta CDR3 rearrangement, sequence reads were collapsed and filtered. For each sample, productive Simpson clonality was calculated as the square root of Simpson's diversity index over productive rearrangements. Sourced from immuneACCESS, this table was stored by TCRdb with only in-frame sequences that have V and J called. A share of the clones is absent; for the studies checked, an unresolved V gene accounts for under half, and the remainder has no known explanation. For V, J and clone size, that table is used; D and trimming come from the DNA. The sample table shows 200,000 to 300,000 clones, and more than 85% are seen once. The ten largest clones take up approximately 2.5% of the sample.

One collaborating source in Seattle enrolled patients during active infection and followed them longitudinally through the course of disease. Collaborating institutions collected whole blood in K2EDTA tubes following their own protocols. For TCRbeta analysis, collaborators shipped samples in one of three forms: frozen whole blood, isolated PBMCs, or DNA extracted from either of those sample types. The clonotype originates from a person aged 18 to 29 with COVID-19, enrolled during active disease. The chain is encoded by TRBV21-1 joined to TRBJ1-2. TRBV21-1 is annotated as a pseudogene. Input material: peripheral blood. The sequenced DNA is TGTGCCAGCAGCTCCCCCCCCGGGAAGGGTGGCTACACCTTC. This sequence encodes CASSSPPGKGGYTF.